Below are 17 T cell receptor beta chains sequenced from a single sample in a study of CD8+ T cells in alopecia areata. The authors extracted RNA and reverse transcribed it into cDNA as the sequencing template. Clones were sequenced by immunoSEQ multiplex PCR, and TCRdb holds only the in-frame ones, with some missing. The repertoire holds about 170,000 clones, with roughly 58% as singletons. Treatment given: oral pan-JAK inhibitor, 5-10 mg twice daily. The specimen was CD4+ T cells sorted from blood, collected around week 55, from a patient treated with tofacitinib. The receptors stem from a human donor with alopecia areata.

This clone was observed a single time. This chain connects TRBV18 to TRBJ1-5; D possibly corresponds to TRBD1 (5 bases). Deletions cut 5 bases from V and 3 bases from J, with 17 bases between. Germline V gene data show CDR1 as KGHSH and CDR2 as LQKENI. CDR3 size: 16 residues. CDR3 nucleotide sequence: TGTGCCAGCTCAGCCAGCCATACAGGTCCCAATCAGCCCCAGCATTTT. This codes for CASSASHTGPNQPQHF.

J is TRBJ2-7 and V is TRBV6-5; the match to TRBD1 covers 10 bases. The germline gives CDR1 MNHEY, CDR2 SVGAGI. J gave up 1 base and V 6 bases, and 6 bases lay outside the gene matches. The CDR3 loop spans 15 amino acids. The CDR3 bases are TGTGCCAGCAGAGATCCGGGACAGGGGTCCTACGAGCAGTACTTC. It yields the protein CASRDPGQGSYEQYF.

The chain uses TRBV30 and TRBJ2-2; D call uncertain. V lost 3 bases to trimming and J lost 3 bases, with 8 bases between them. The CDR3 is 13 amino acids. CDR1 and CDR2 from the germline V gene are GTSNPN and SVGIG (reference sequence). CDR3 loop: CAWRSDYTGELFF. The CDR3 DNA reads TGTGCCTGGAGGTCGGATTACACCGGGGAGCTGTTTTTT.

This clone was seen a handful of times. CDR3 loop: CASSQEPPGTGVTYEQYF. In nucleotides, the CDR3 is TGCGCCAGCAGCCAAGAACCCCCCGGGACAGGGGTTACCTACGAGCAGTACTTC. The rearrangement links TRBV4-1 to TRBJ2-7, with 10 bases matching TRBD1. Germline V gene sequence: CDR1 MGHRA, CDR2 YSYEKL. V trimming: 0 bases; J trimming: 2 bases; junction bases outside the gene matches: 10. The length of the CDR3 is 18 residues.

This chain uses TRBV6-5 with TRBJ1-1; 7 nucleotides line up with TRBD1. V was clipped by 5 bases and J by 2 bases; unmatched bases: 5. The length of the CDR3 is 14 residues. The germline V gene has CDR1 MNHEY and CDR2 SVGAGI. The CDR3 spells CASSRDSRNTEAFF. The CDR3 bases are TGTGCCAGCAGTAGGGACAGTAGAAACACTGAAGCTTTCTTT.

This clone was detected a few times. The chain employs TRBV29-1 and TRBJ1-6, with D perhaps matching TRBD1 (5 bases). V lost 7 bases, J lost 10 bases, and 17 bases lay in between. The CDR3 loop spans 13 amino acids. Germline CDR1 SQVTM, CDR2 ANQGSEA. The CDR3: CSAGDVGGSPLHF. For the CDR3, the DNA is TGCAGCGCCGGGGACGTCGGCGGGTCACCCCTCCACTTT.

V usage is TRBV2 and J usage is TRBJ2-2, with D maybe TRBD1 (5 bases). CDR1 and CDR2 (germline): SNHLY, FYNNEI. The ends were cut back, 6 bases at V and 0 bases at J, with 14 bases in the middle. CDR3 length: 16 amino acids. CDR3 in amino acids: CASRAGQNANTGELFF. In nucleotides, the CDR3 is TGTGCCAGCAGAGCTGGACAAAACGCGAACACCGGGGAGCTGTTTTTT.

The rearrangement joins TRBV25-1 to TRBJ1-4; TRBD1 aligns across 7 bases. With V trimmed by 6 bases and J by 8 bases, 15 bases remained unmatched. Germline CDR1 reads MGHDK; CDR2 reads SYGVNS. This CDR3 is built from 16 residues. CDR3 in amino acids: CASSSLLGRGQEKLFF. CDR3 coding DNA: TGTGCCAGCAGCTCCCTTTTGGGGAGGGGGCAAGAAAAACTGTTTTTT. The whole variable domain, filled in from reference TRBV25-1 and TRBJ1-4, reads EADIYQTPRYLVIGTGKKITLECSQTMGHDKMYWYQQDPGMELHLIHYSYGVNSTEKGDLSSESTVSRIRTEHFPLTLESARPSHTSQYLCASSSLLGRGQEKLFFGSGTQLSVL.

The V gene is TRBV15, the J gene TRBJ1-5; D is unclear. The V end lost 5 bases, the J end lost 9 bases, and 8 bases lay between the germline ends. The CDR3 has 11 amino acids. Germline V gives CDR1 LNHNV, CDR2 YYDKDF (reference sequence). The CDR3 DNA reads TGTGCCACCAGCCCAAAAGGGCCCCAGCATTTT. This encodes CATSPKGPQHF.

The chain is built from TRBV29-1 and TRBJ1-1; 9 bases are a match to TRBD1. V was pared by 4 bases and J by 0 bases, with 0 bases of the junction left unmatched. From germline, CDR1 is SQVTM and CDR2 ANQGSEA. The CDR3 covers 13 residues. CDR3 amino acids: CSVGTGVNTEAFF. DNA of the CDR3: TGCAGCGTTGGGACAGGGGTGAACACTGAAGCTTTCTTT.

This clone turned up a few times. J is TRBJ1-5 and V is TRBV5-6, with D hard to call. Trimming took off 7 bases at V and 6 bases at J, with 17 bases between the two ends. CDR1 and CDR2 from the germline V gene are SGHDT and YYEEEE. The CDR3 is made up of 14 amino acids. CDR3 residues: CASGNRWGSQPQHF. The CDR3 nucleotides read TGTGCCAGCGGCAACCGGTGGGGTTCTCAGCCCCAGCATTTT. Full variable domain (outside the CDR3, taken from reference TRBV5-6 and TRBJ1-5): DAGVTQSPTHLIKTRGQQVTLRCSPKSGHDTVSWYQQALGQGPQFIFQYYEEEERQRGNFPDRFSGHQFPNYSSELNVNALLLGDSALYLCASGNRWGSQPQHFGDGTRLSIL.

The rearrangement joins TRBV4-2 to TRBJ1-6, with TRBD1 matching over 8 bases. The germline V gene encodes CDR1 LGHNA and CDR2 YNFKEQ. V was clipped by 2 bases and J by 8 bases; unmatched bases: 11. CDR3 length: 17 residues. CDR3 protein: CASSQYDRGFSYSPLHF. Written as DNA, the CDR3 is TGTGCCAGCAGCCAATACGACAGGGGTTTTTCTTATTCACCCCTCCACTTT.

The rearrangement uses TRBV29-1 and TRBJ2-5, with TRBD1 matching over 10 bases. The ends lost 2 bases at V and 9 bases at J; junction bases unmatched: 9. The CDR3 is 14 amino acids. Germline CDR1 reads SQVTM; CDR2 reads ANQGSEA. This chain's CDR3 is CSVERGTGDSPQYF. CDR3 DNA sequence: TGCAGCGTTGAAAGGGGGACAGGGGACTCTCCCCAGTACTTC.

J is TRBJ2-1 and V is TRBV4-1; no clear D gene. In germline, CDR1 is MGHRA, CDR2 YSYEKL. The CDR3 loop spans 14 amino acids. V lost 5 bases, J lost 5 bases, and 13 bases lay in between. The CDR3 DNA reads TGCGCCAGCAGCACCGCCGTGCAGAACAATGAGCAGTTCTTC. It translates to CASSTAVQNNEQFF.

This clone was seen a few times. This chain uses TRBV10-2 with TRBJ2-1; unclear D gene. This CDR3 is built from 15 residues. Deletions cut 2 bases from V and 2 bases from J, with 10 bases between. The germline V gene has CDR1 WSHSY and CDR2 SAAADI. Written as DNA, the CDR3 is TGCGCCAGCAGTGAGATTCCCCTCGCCTACAATGAGCAGTTCTTC. It is translated as CASSEIPLAYNEQFF.

V and J are TRBV7-9 and TRBJ1-1, with D maybe TRBD1 (5 bases). Trimming cost V 2 bases and J 5 bases, with 12 bases left between them. The CDR3 runs to 14 residues. CDR1 is SEHNR and CDR2 is FQNEAQ in the germline V gene (reference sequence). This CDR3 reads CASSLIQGGTEAFF. The CDR3 nucleotides read TGTGCCAGCAGCTTAATCCAGGGAGGGACTGAAGCTTTCTTT.

This sequence joins TRBV29-1 and TRBJ1-1; TRBD1 agrees at 7 bases. Losses at the gene ends were 3 bases for V and 4 bases for J; bases not matched to a gene: 5. CDR3 length: 13 amino acids. CDR1 is SQVTM, CDR2 ANQGSEA, per germline. CDR3 DNA sequence: TGCAGCGTTGATGTTGCAGGGGGCACTGAAGCTTTCTTT. The encoded protein is CSVDVAGGTEAFF.